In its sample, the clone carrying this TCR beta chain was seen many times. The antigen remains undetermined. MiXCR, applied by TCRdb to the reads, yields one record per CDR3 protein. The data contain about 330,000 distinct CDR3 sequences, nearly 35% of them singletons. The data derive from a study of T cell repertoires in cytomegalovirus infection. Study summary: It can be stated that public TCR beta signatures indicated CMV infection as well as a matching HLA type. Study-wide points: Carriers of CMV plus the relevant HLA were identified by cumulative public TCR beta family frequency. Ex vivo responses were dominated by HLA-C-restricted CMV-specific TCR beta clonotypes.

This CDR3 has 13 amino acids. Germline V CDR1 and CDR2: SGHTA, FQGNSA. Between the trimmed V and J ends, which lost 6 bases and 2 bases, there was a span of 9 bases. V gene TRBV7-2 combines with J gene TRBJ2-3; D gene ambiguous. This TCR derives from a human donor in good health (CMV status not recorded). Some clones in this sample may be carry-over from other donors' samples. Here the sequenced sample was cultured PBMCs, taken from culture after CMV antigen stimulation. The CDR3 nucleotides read TGTGCCAGCAGACGAGAGGTCACAGATACGCAGTATTTT. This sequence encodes CASRREVTDTQYF. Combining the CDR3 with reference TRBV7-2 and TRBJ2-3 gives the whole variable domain GAGVSQSPSNKVTEKGKDVELRCDPISGHTALYWYRQSLGQGLEFLIYFQGNSAPDKSGLPSDRFSAERTGGSVSTLTIQRTQQEDSAVYLCASRREVTDTQYFGPGTRLTVL.